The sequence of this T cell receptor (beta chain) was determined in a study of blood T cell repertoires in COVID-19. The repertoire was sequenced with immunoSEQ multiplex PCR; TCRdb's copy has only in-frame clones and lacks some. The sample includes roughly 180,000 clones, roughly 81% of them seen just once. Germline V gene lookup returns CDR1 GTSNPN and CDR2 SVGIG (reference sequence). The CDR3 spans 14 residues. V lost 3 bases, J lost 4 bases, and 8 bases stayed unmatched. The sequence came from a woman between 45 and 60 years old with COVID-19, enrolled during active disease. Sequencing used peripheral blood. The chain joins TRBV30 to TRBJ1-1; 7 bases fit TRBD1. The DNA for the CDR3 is TGTGCCTGGAGCGTACAGGGGCTAGGCACTGAAGCTTTCTTT. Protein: CAWSVQGLGTEAFF.